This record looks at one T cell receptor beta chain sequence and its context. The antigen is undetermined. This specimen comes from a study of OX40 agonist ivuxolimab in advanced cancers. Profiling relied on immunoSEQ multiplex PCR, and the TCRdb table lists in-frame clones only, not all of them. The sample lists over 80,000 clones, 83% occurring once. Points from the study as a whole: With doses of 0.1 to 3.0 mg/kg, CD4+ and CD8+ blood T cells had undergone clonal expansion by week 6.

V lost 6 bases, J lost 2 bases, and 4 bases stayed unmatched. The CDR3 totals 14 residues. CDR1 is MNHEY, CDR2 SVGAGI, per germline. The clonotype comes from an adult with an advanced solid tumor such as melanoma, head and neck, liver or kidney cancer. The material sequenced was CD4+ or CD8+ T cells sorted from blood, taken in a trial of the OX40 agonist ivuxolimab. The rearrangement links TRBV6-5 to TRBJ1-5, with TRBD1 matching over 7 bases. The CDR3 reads CASRTGYGNQPQHF. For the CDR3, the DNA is TGTGCCAGCAGGACAGGGTATGGCAATCAGCCCCAGCATTTT.